This T cell receptor (beta chain) was identified during a study of cytomegalovirus exposure and HLA in healthy donors. It was with 60 Vbeta and 13 Jbeta primers that the PCR ran. TCRdb's copy holds only in-frame clones and misses some; the assay was immunoSEQ multiplex PCR. The sample has some 150,000 clones, around 78% seen once; the top ten hold roughly 3.1%. Germline V gene sequence: CDR1 SQVTM, CDR2 ANQGSEA. V lost 6 bases to trimming and J lost 5 bases; unmatched junction nucleotides: 3. CDR3 length equals 14 residues. Concerning this clone itself: Its antigen is unidentified.

Overall study findings and caveats: In a later analysis, HLA-C alleles had the fewest associated TCRs, DRB1 alleles the most.

Input material: PBMCs. The chain links TRBV29-1 to TRBJ2-5; 16 bases map to TRBD2. The sequence was obtained from a middle-aged man in good health and CMV-seropositive. The DNA of the CDR3 is TGCAGCGTGGGACTAGCGGGAGGGGTGGAGACCCAGTACTTC. Protein sequence: CSVGLAGGVETQYF. Together with reference TRBV29-1 and TRBJ2-5, the CDR3 gives the full variable domain: SAVISQKPSRDICQRGTSLTIQCQVDSQVTMMFWYRQQPGQSLTLIATANQGSEATYESGFVIDKFPISRPNLTFSTLTVSNMSPEDSSIYLCSVGLAGGVETQYFGPGTRLLVL.